This section outlines one T cell receptor (beta chain) sequence together with its context. The antigen remains undetermined. This specimen comes from a study of cytomegalovirus exposure and HLA in healthy donors. Notes on the study in general: One variant, a missense change in DCLRE1C, was linked in a later analysis to TCR beta V- and J-gene trimming. Some segments of the V type, notably TRBV6-2 and TRBV6-3, were excluded as indistinguishable.

Primers for the PCR totalled 60 Vbeta and 13 Jbeta. The repertoire was sequenced with immunoSEQ multiplex PCR; TCRdb's copy has only in-frame clones and lacks some. This table holds roughly 200,000 clones, about 89% found once. Germline V gene data show CDR1 as GTSNPN and CDR2 as SVGIG (reference sequence). Trimming took 5 bases from V and 7 from J; bases not matched to a gene: 12. The CDR3 is made up of 15 amino acids. The clonotype comes from a man aged 25-40 years in good health and CMV-seronegative. Sequenced input: PBMCs. The rearrangement uses TRBV30 and TRBJ2-1, with TRBD1 matching over 9 bases. The CDR3 protein is CAWGTWTGALNEQFF. The CDR3 nucleotides are TGTGCCTGGGGAACCTGGACAGGGGCCTTGAATGAGCAGTTCTTC.